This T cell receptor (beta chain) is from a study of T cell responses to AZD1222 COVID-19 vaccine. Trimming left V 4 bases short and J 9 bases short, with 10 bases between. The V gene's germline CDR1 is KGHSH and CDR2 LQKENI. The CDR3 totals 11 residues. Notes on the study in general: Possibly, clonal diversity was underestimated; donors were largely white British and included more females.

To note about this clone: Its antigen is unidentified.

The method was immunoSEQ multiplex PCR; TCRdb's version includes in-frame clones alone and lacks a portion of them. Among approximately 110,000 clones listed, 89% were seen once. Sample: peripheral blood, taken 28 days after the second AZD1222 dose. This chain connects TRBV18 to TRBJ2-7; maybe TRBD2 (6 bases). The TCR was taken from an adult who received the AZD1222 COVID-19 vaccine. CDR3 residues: CASSRDLGQYF. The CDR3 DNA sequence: TGTGCCAGCTCACGGGACTTGGGGCAGTACTTC.